This T cell receptor beta chain was identified during a study of OX40 agonist ivuxolimab in advanced cancers. Study at large: Partial response was recorded in three patients: one hepatocellular carcinoma and two cutaneous melanoma cases.

Worth noting for this clone: Its antigen is unknown.

Study results and caveats: Clones of CD4+ and CD8+ blood T cells grew by week 6 at doses of 0.1 to 3.0 mg/kg. Also present in some nonresponders was a low level of normalized T-cell clonal expansion.

CDR3 length equals 17 residues. V was clipped by 4 bases and J by 6 bases; unmatched bases: 14. The V gene's germline CDR1 is MDHEN and CDR2 SYDVKM. Measured with immunoSEQ multiplex PCR; TCRdb has only the in-frame clones, and not every one. Counted here are more than 50,000 clones, approximately 84% occurring once; the ten biggest clones make up 10% to 15%. The starting material was CD4+ or CD8+ T cells sorted from blood, obtained in a trial of the OX40 agonist ivuxolimab. The clonotype comes from an adult with an advanced solid tumor such as melanoma, head and neck, liver or kidney cancer. The gene calls are TRBV28 and TRBJ1-5; 8 bases line up with TRBD1. CDR3 DNA sequence: TGTGCCAGCAGTTATGCCTTCGACGACAGGGGTAGTCAGCCCCAGCATTTT. It codes for CASSYAFDDRGSQPQHF.